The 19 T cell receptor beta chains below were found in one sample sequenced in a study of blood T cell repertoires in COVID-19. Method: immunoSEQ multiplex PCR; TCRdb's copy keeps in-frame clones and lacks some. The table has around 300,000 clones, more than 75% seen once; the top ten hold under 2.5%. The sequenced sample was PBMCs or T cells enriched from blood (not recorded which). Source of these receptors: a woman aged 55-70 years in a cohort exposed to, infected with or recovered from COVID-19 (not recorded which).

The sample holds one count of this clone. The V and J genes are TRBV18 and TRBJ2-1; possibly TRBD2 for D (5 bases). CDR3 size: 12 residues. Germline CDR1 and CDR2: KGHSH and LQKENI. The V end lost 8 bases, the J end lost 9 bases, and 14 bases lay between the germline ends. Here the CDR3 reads CASQDGGGEQFF. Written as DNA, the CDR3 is TGTGCCAGCCAGGACGGAGGCGGTGAGCAGTTCTTC.

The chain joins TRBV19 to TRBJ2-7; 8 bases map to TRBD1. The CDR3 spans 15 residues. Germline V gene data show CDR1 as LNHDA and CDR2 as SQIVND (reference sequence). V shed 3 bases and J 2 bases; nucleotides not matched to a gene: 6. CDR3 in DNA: TGTGCCAGTAGTATGTCTAGGACAGGGACCTACGAGCAGTACTTC. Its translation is CASSMSRTGTYEQYF.

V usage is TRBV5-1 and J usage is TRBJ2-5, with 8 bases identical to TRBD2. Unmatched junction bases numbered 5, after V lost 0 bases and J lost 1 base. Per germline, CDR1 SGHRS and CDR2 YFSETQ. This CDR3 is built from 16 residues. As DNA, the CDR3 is TGCGCCAGCAGCTTGGTGGTAGCGGGGCCCCAAGAGACCCAGTACTTC. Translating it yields CASSLVVAGPQETQYF.

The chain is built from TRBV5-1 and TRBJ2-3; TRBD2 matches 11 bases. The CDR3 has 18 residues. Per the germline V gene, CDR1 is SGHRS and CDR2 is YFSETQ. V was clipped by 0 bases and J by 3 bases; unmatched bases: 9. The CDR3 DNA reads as TGCGCCAGCAGCTTGGGTAGCGGGAGGGCCTTTCCTACAGATACGCAGTATTTT. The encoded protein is CASSLGSGRAFPTDTQYF.

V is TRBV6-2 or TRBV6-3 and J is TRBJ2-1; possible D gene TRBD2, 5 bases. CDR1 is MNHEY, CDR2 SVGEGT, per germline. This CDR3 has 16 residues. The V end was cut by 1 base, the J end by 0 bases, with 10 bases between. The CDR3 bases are TGTGCCAGCAGTTACTTCAGCGGTTTCTCCTACAATGAGCAGTTCTTC. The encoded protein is CASSYFSGFSYNEQFF.

CDR3: CASNPRVSSYEQYF. The CDR3 DNA reads TGTGCCAGCAACCCCAGGGTTAGCTCCTACGAGCAGTACTTC. The chain joins TRBV7-3 to TRBJ2-7, with D tentatively TRBD1 (5 bases). The CDR3 runs to 14 residues. CDR1 is SGHTA, CDR2 FQGTGA, per germline. Trimming left V 7 bases short and J 0 bases short, with 13 bases between.

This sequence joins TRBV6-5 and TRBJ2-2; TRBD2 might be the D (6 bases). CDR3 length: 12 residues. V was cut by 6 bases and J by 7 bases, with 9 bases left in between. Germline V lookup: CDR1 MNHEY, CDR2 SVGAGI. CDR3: CASRQTSGELFF. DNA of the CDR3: TGTGCCAGCAGACAGACTAGCGGGGAGCTGTTTTTT.

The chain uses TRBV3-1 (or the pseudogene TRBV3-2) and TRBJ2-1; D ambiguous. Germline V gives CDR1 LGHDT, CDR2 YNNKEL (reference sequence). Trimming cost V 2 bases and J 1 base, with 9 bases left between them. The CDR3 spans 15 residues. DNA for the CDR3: TGTGCCAGCAGCCAAATCCACGGGTCCTACAATGAGCAGTTCTTC. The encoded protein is CASSQIHGSYNEQFF.

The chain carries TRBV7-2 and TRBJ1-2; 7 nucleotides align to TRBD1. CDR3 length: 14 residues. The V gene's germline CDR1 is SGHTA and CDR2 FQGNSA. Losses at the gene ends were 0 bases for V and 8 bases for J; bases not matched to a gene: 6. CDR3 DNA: TGTGCCAGCAGCTTAGCGCAGGGGGGATTCGGCTACACCTTC. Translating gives CASSLAQGGFGYTF.

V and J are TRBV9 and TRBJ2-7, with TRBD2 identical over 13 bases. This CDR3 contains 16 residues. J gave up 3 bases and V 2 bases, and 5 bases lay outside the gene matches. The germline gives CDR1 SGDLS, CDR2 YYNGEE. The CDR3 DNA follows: TGTGCCAGCAGCGTCGGACTAGCGGGAGCTATCTACGAGCAGTACTTC. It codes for CASSVGLAGAIYEQYF.

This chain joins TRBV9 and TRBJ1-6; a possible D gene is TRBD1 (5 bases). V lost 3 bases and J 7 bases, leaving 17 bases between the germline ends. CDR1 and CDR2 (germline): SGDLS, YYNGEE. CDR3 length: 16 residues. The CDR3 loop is CASSARASGANSPLHF. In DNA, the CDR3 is TGTGCCAGCAGCGCGAGAGCCAGCGGGGCCAATTCACCCCTCCACTTT.

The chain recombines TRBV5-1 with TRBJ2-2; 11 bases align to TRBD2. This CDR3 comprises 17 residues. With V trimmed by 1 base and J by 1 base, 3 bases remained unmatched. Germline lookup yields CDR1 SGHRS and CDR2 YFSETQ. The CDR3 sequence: CASSLLAGGLNTGELFF. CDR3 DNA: TGCGCCAGCAGCTTGCTAGCGGGAGGCCTGAACACCGGGGAGCTGTTTTTT.

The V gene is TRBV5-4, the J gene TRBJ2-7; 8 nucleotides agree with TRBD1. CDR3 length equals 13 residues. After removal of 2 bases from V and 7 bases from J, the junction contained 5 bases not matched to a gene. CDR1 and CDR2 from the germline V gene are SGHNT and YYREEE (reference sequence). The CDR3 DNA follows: TGTGCCAGCAGCTTCCAGGGGGCGGGTGAGCAGTACTTC. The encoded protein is CASSFQGAGEQYF.

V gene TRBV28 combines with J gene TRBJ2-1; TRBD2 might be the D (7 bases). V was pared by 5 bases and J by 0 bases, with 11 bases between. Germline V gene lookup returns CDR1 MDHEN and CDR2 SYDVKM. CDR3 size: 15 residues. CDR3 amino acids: CASSRGGFSYNEQFF. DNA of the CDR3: TGTGCCAGCAGTAGGGGGGGTTTCTCCTACAATGAGCAGTTCTTC.

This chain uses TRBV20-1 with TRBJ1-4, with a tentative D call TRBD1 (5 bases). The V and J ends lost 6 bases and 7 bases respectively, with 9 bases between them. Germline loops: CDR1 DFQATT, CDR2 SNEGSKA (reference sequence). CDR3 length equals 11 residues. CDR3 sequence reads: CSAGGSEKLFF. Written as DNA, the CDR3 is TGCAGTGCCGGGGGGTCTGAAAAACTGTTTTTT.

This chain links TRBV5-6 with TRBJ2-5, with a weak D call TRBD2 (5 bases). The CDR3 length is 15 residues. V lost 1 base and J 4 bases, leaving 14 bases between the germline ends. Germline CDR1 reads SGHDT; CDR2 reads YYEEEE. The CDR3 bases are TGTGCCAGCAGCTTGAAATGGACTCCAGGAGAGACCCAGTACTTC. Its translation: CASSLKWTPGETQYF.

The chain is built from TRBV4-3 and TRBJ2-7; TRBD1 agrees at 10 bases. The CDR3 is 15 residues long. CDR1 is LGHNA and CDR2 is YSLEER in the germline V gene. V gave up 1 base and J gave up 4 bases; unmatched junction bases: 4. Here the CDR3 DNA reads TGCGCCAGCAGCCAAGGGACAGGGGGAGGATACGAGCAGTACTTC. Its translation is CASSQGTGGGYEQYF.

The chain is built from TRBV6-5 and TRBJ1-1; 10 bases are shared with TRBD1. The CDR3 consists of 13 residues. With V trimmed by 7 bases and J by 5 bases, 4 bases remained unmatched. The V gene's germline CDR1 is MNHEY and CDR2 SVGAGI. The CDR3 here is CASKWGQGTEAFF. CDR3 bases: TGTGCCAGCAAATGGGGACAGGGGACTGAAGCTTTCTTT.

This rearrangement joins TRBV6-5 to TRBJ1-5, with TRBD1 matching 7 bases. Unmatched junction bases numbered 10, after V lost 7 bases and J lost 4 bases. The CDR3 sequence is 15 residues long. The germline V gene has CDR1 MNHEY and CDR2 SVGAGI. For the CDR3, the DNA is TGTGCCAGCAAGGGGGCCGTGGTCCGAAATCAGCCCCAGCATTTT. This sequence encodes CASKGAVVRNQPQHF.